These 20 T cell receptor beta chains were sequenced from one sample in a study of graft-versus-host responses after intestinal transplantation (dated by TCRdb to 2020 to 2023). Sample time point, as interpreted from the label and publication: cells obtained before transplantation from donor or recipient. Antigens for these TCRs are unknown. The library was built by means of the immunoSEQ multiplex PCR assay. TCRdb re-hosts the immuneACCESS table, in-frame sequences only. Its copies lack some clones; in the studies checked, an unresolved V gene accounts for under half of them, and the cause for the rest is not known. The sample includes about 90,000 clones, with more than 85% observed a single time. The top ten constitute approximately 0.3% of the sample. This specimen was unstimulated CD4+ T cells sorted from spleen or lymph node cells, taken before transplant. The receptors here all came from a human donor who was the organ donor for an intestinal transplant.

The rearrangement uses TRBV7-9 and TRBJ2-6; a possible D gene is TRBD2 (5 bases). The ends were cut back, 2 bases at V and 0 bases at J, with 11 bases in the middle. Germline-derived CDR1 and CDR2 are SEHNR and FQNEAQ (reference sequence). The CDR3 runs to 17 residues. This CDR3 is CASSLYGVDSGANVLTF. CDR3 in DNA: TGTGCCAGCAGCTTATACGGGGTAGACTCTGGGGCCAACGTCCTGACTTTC. Drawing the rest from reference TRBV7-9 and TRBJ2-6, the complete variable domain is DTGVSQNPRHKITKRGQNVTFRCDPISEHNRLYWYRQTLGQGPEFLTYFQNEAQLEKSRLLSDRFSAERPKGSFSTLEIQRTEQGDSAMYLCASSLYGVDSGANVLTFGAGSRLTVL.

This chain connects TRBV30 to TRBJ2-1; 13 bases agree with TRBD2. Germline V gives CDR1 GTSNPN, CDR2 SVGIG (reference sequence). V shed 0 bases, J shed 7 bases, and the junction held 6 bases outside the gene matches. There are 16 residues in the CDR3. For the CDR3, the DNA is TGTGCCTGGAGTGTACGGGGGACTAGCGGGACTAATGAGCAGTTCTTC. Its translation: CAWSVRGTSGTNEQFF.

The chain links TRBV7-8 to TRBJ1-2, with 8 bases identical to TRBD1. Unmatched junction bases numbered 3, after V lost 5 bases and J lost 1 base. Germline V CDR1 and CDR2: SGHVS, FQNEAQ. This CDR3 has 14 residues. The CDR3 loop reads CASSTGQGNYGYTF. CDR3 nucleotide sequence: TGTGCCAGCAGCACCGGACAGGGTAACTATGGCTACACCTTC.

The chain uses TRBV10-2 and TRBJ1-5; TRBD1 matches 8 bases. After removal of 2 bases from V and 7 bases from J, the junction contained 10 bases not matched to a gene. The CDR3 spans 16 residues. Germline V gene lookup returns CDR1 WSHSY and CDR2 SAAADI. The CDR3 nucleotides read TGCGCCAGCAGTGAGGACTTGGACAGGGACGACCAGCCCCAGCATTTT. Translated, it gives CASSEDLDRDDQPQHF.

The chain is built from TRBV6-6 and TRBJ2-5, with 9 bases that match TRBD1. The V gene end was trimmed by 5 bases and the J gene end by 5 bases; junction bases not matched to a gene: 9. Per the germline V gene, CDR1 is MNHNY and CDR2 is SVGAGI (reference sequence). This CDR3 comprises 15 residues. The CDR3 nucleotides read TGTGCCAGCAGTAAGGGGACAGGGATGTGGGAGACCCAGTACTTC. As protein: CASSKGTGMWETQYF.

The CDR3 sequence is CASSYRGGGAHEQFF. DNA for the CDR3: TGTGCCAGCAGTTACAGAGGCGGGGGGGCCCATGAGCAGTTCTTC. This sequence joins TRBV6-6 and TRBJ2-1, with 9 positions matching TRBD2. From germline, CDR1 is MNHNY and CDR2 SVGAGI (reference sequence). V shed 2 bases, J shed 8 bases, and the junction held 7 bases outside the gene matches. The CDR3 is made up of 15 amino acids.

The chain couples TRBV12-5 to TRBJ2-1; no clear D. V was trimmed by 0 bases and J by 4 bases, leaving 7 bases between them. Germline assignment: CDR1 LGHNT and CDR2 FRNRAP. The CDR3 extends over 14 amino acids. CDR3 bases: TGTGCTAGTGGTTTGGTACCAGTTTACAATGAGCAGTTCTTC. Encoded protein: CASGLVPVYNEQFF.

The chain couples TRBV19 to TRBJ2-6; no definite D call. The CDR3 covers 15 residues. Germline V lookup: CDR1 LNHDA, CDR2 SQIVND (reference sequence). Trimming left V 7 bases short and J 2 bases short, with 12 bases between. The chain's CDR3 is CASILSGAGANVLTF. In DNA, the CDR3 is TGTGCCAGTATCCTTTCTGGAGCTGGGGCCAACGTCCTGACTTTC. The whole variable domain, filled in from reference TRBV19 and TRBJ2-6, reads DGGITQSPKYLFRKEGQNVTLSCEQNLNHDAMYWYRQDPGQGLRLIYYSQIVNDFQKGDIAEGYSVSREKKESFPLTVTSAQKNPTAFYLCASILSGAGANVLTFGAGSRLTVL.

This sequence joins TRBV28 and TRBJ2-1, with 12 bases fitting TRBD2. The trim removed 4 bases at V and 3 bases at J, leaving 22 bases unmatched. Germline V CDR1 and CDR2: MDHEN, SYDVKM. The CDR3 sequence is 22 residues long. This chain's CDR3 is CASSSPIVSGTSGRKGYNEQFF. The CDR3 DNA is TGTGCCAGCAGTTCTCCAATCGTATCGGGAACTAGCGGGAGGAAGGGCTACAATGAGCAGTTCTTC. The entire variable domain, with the rest obtained from reference TRBV28 and TRBJ2-1, is as follows: DVKVTQSSRYLVKRTGEKVFLECVQDMDHENMFWYRQDPGLGLRLIYFSYDVKMKEKGDIPEGYSVSREKKERFSLILESASTNQTSMYLCASSSPIVSGTSGRKGYNEQFFGPGTRLTVL.

This clone was detected once. The chain links TRBV5-1 to TRBJ1-3; D call uncertain. V was trimmed by 1 base and J by 0 bases, leaving 8 bases between them. The CDR3 covers 15 residues. Germline V CDR1 and CDR2: SGHRS, YFSETQ. In DNA, the CDR3 is TGCGCCAGCAGCTTGTTATCTTACTCTGGAAACACCATATATTTT. Its translation: CASSLLSYSGNTIYF.

The V call is TRBV6-6, the J call TRBJ1-5; 7 nucleotides agree with TRBD1. The CDR3 sequence is 15 residues long. The J segment lost 3 bases and the V segment lost 4 bases, leaving 6 bases of the junction unmatched. Germline CDR1 and CDR2: MNHNY and SVGAGI (reference sequence). CDR3 bases: TGTGCCAGCAGTTCCCCGACAGGGTCCAATCAGCCCCAGCATTTT. This sequence encodes CASSSPTGSNQPQHF.

This clone showed up just once. This chain connects TRBV28 to TRBJ2-7; no reliable D call. The CDR3 runs 13 residues. V was cut by 2 bases and J by 5 bases, with 10 bases left in between. Germline assignment: CDR1 MDHEN and CDR2 SYDVKM. The CDR3 nucleotides read TGTGCCAGCAGTTTAAGAACTACGGACGAGCAGTACTTC. Amino acid sequence: CASSLRTTDEQYF.

The chain recombines TRBV5-6 with TRBJ1-1; the D is unclear. Germline V gene sequence: CDR1 SGHDT, CDR2 YYEEEE. Trimming cost V 4 bases and J 10 bases, with 26 bases left between them. The CDR3 has 16 amino acids. The CDR3 DNA reads as TGTGCCAGCAGCGCAGCCCGGGAGGGAGTACTAGAGGGAGCTTTCTTT. Protein: CASSAAREGVLEGAFF. Looking up the rest from reference TRBV5-6 and TRBJ1-1 gives the full variable domain: DAGVTQSPTHLIKTRGQQVTLRCSPKSGHDTVSWYQQALGQGPQFIFQYYEEEERQRGNFPDRFSGHQFPNYSSELNVNALLLGDSALYLCASSAAREGVLEGAFFGQGTRLTVV.

The chain carries TRBV6-5 and TRBJ2-6; D unresolved. The V end was cut by 6 bases, the J end by 5 bases, with 11 bases between. CDR1 MNHEY and CDR2 SVGAGI come from the germline V gene. The CDR3 is 14 residues long. The CDR3 DNA sequence: TGTGCCAGCAGCTCCCGGTATAGGGCCAACGTCCTGACTTTC. Translating gives CASSSRYRANVLTF.

CDR3 DNA sequence: TGCGCCAGCAGCCAAGGTCTTGTGGGCAGGGCTTACGAGCAGTACTTC. Translating it yields CASSQGLVGRAYEQYF. V and J are TRBV4-1 and TRBJ2-7; TRBD1 might be the D (5 bases). The CDR3 contains 16 residues. Trimming cost V 1 base and J 4 bases, with 17 bases left between them. Per germline, CDR1 MGHRA and CDR2 YSYEKL.

The chain employs TRBV6-5 and TRBJ2-1; TRBD1 matches 9 bases. The germline CDR1 and CDR2 sequences are MNHEY and SVGAGI. Unmatched junction bases numbered 3, after V lost 4 bases and J lost 8 bases. This CDR3 contains 13 residues. As DNA, the CDR3 is TGTGCCAGCAGTTTCGGGACAGGGTATGAGCAGTTCTTC. This gives the protein CASSFGTGYEQFF.

The CDR3 region has the DNA TGTGCCAGCTCACCTGTGTGGCCCTATAATTCACCCCTCCACTTT. This sequence encodes CASSPVWPYNSPLHF. The genes are TRBV18 and TRBJ1-6; D is uncertain. Trimming shortened V by 3 bases and J by 2 bases, and 8 bases separated the two germline ends. Germline assignment: CDR1 KGHSH and CDR2 LQKENI. This CDR3 is 15 amino acids long.

The chain carries TRBV19 and TRBJ2-1, with 7 bases lining up with TRBD2. The germline V gene encodes CDR1 LNHDA and CDR2 SQIVND (reference sequence). This CDR3 comprises 15 residues. With V trimmed by 3 bases and J by 6 bases, 8 bases remained unmatched. The CDR3 nucleotides are TGTGCCAGTAGTATGAAGCTAGCGGACCTCAATGAGCAGTTCTTC. Protein product: CASSMKLADLNEQFF.

This chain joins TRBV18 and TRBJ1-1, with 7 bases that match TRBD1. Germline V CDR1 and CDR2: KGHSH, LQKENI. This CDR3 has 13 amino acids. Trimming cost V 2 bases and J 9 bases; bases outside gene matches: 6. The CDR3 reads CASSPITGDQAFF. CDR3 sequence (DNA): TGTGCCAGCTCACCAATAACAGGGGACCAAGCTTTCTTT.

The chain employs TRBV11-2 and TRBJ2-1, with D possibly being TRBD2 (6 bases). This CDR3 has 17 amino acids. Per germline, CDR1 SGHAT and CDR2 FQNNGV. Trimming removed 5 bases at V and 4 bases at J, with 21 bases between. The CDR3 nucleotides are TGTGCCAGCAGCCCTATCCCTGGGGCGGGACCGTACAATGAGCAGTTCTTC. This translates into CASSPIPGAGPYNEQFF.